The 3 T cell receptor beta chains below were found in one sample sequenced in a study of blood T cell repertoires in COVID-19. TCRdb's table, derived via immunoSEQ multiplex PCR, lists solely in-frame clones and lacks some. The sample contains around 70,000 clones, 90% of which appear only once. Sample: peripheral blood. All receptors come from a human donor in a cohort sampled during active COVID-19.

Regarding this clone: At one of its ends the junction is not consistent with the germline gene, which may arise from a read error. DNA for the CDR3: TGTGCCAGCAGTTTACCCCAGGGGTACTCCGACGAGCAGTACTTC. This encodes CASSLPQGYSDEQYF. The rearrangement uses TRBV28 and TRBJ2-7, with a weak D call TRBD1 (6 bases). This CDR3 comprises 15 residues. Germline loops: CDR1 MDHEN, CDR2 SYDVKM.

The chain is built from TRBV5-4 and TRBJ2-3; 8 bases map to TRBD1. CDR1 is SGHNT, CDR2 YYREEE, per germline (reference sequence). Unmatched junction bases numbered 6, after V lost 4 bases and J lost 2 bases. The CDR3 is made up of 15 amino acids. CDR3 amino acids: CASSIDRGNTDTQYF. For the CDR3, the DNA is TGTGCCAGCAGCATAGACAGGGGCAACACAGATACGCAGTATTTT.

V is TRBV18 and J is TRBJ2-2, with D uncertain. This CDR3 has 13 amino acids. Germline lookup yields CDR1 KGHSH and CDR2 LQKENI. Trimming took 1 base from V and 8 from J, leaving 8 bases between them. CDR3: CASSPQSEGELFF. Here the CDR3 DNA reads TGTGCCAGCTCACCACAATCCGAGGGGGAGCTGTTTTTT.